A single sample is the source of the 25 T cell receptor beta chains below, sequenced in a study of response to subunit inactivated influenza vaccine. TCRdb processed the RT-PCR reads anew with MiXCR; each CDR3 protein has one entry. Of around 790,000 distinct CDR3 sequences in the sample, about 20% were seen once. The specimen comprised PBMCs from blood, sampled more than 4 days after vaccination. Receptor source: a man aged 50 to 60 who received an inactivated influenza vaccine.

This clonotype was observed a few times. Here the CDR3 DNA reads TGTGCCACCGCAGGGCAGTCCTCCTACGAGCAGTACTTC. Its translation is CATAGQSSYEQYF. V and J are TRBV12-3 or TRBV12-4 and TRBJ2-7; possible D gene TRBD1, 5 bases. Trimming removed 10 bases at V and 0 bases at J, with 13 bases between. CDR3 length equals 13 residues.

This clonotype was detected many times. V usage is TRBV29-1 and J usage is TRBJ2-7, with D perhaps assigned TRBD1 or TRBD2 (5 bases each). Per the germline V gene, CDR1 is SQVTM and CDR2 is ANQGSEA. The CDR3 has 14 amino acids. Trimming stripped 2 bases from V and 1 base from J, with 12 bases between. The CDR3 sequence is CSVESRDASYEQYF. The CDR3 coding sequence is TGCAGCGTTGAAAGCAGGGACGCATCCTACGAGCAGTACTTC.

CDR3 residues: CASTPSPGQGYDEQFF. DNA of the CDR3: TGTGCCAGCACCCCGTCTCCCGGACAGGGGTACGATGAGCAGTTCTTC. The V call is TRBV6-1, the J call TRBJ2-1, with 9 bases fitting TRBD1. The trim removed 7 bases at V and 8 bases at J, leaving 15 bases unmatched. The CDR3 runs 16 residues. Germline loops: CDR1 MNHNS, CDR2 SASEGT.

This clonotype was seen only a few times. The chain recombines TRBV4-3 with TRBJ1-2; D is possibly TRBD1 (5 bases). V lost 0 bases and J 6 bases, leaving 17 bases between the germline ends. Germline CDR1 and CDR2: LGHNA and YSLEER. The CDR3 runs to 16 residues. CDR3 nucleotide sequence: TGCGCCAGCAGCCAAGATTATAGTGTGCGGGGACATGGCTACACCTTC. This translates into CASSQDYSVRGHGYTF.

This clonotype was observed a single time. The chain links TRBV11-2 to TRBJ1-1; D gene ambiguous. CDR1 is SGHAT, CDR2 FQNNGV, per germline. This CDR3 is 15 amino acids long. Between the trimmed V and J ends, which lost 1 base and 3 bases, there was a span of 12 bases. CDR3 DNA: TGTGCCAGCAGCTTAGTCCCGGACCCGTACACTGAAGCTTTCTTT. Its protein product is CASSLVPDPYTEAFF.

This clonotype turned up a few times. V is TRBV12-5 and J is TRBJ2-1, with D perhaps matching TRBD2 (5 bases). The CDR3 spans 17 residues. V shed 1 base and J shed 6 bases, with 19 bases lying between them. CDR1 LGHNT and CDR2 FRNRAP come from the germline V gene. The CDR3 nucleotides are TGTGCTAGTGGTTTGGCGATTATCGGCGTAAGCGGCAATGAGCAGTTCTTC. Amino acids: CASGLAIIGVSGNEQFF.

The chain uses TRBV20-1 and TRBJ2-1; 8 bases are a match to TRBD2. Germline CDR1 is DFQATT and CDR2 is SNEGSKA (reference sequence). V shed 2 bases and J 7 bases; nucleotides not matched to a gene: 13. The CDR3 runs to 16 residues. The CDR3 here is CSARRPLAGWDNEQFF. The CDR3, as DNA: TGCAGTGCTAGACGTCCCTTAGCGGGGTGGGATAATGAGCAGTTCTTC.

CDR3 DNA: TGTGCCAGCAGCTTGACCCTAGGGCATCAGCCCCAGCATTTT. Amino acids: CASSLTLGHQPQHF. The chain carries TRBV5-5 and TRBJ1-5, with D unclear. Trimming left V 1 base short and J 5 bases short, with 10 bases between. Germline V lookup: CDR1 SGHKS, CDR2 YYEKEE (reference sequence). The CDR3 covers 14 residues.

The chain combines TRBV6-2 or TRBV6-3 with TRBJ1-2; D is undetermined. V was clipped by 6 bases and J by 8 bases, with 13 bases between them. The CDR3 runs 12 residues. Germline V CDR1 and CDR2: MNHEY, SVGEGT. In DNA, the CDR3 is TGTGCCAGCAGCGCCTCGGGAGGAGGCTACACCTTC. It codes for CASSASGGGYTF.

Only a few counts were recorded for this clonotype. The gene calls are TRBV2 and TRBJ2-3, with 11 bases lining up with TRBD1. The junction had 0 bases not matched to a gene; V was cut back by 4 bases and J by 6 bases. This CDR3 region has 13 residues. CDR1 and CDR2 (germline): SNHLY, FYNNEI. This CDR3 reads CASSGDRGDTQYF. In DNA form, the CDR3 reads TGTGCCAGCAGTGGGGACAGGGGGGATACGCAGTATTTT.

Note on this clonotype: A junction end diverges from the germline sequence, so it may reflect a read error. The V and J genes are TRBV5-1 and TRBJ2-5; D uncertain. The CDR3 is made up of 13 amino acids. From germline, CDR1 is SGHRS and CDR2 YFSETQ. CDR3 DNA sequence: TGCGCCAGAAGCTTGGCAGTAACGGAGACCCAGTACTTC. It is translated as CARSLAVTETQYF.

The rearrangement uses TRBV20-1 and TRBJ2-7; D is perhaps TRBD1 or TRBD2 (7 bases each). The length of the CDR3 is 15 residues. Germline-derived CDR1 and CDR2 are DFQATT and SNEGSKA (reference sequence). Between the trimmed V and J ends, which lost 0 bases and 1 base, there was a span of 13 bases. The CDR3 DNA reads TGCAGTGCTAGAGAAAGCGGGACAGCGTCCTACGAGCAGTACTTC. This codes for CSARESGTASYEQYF.

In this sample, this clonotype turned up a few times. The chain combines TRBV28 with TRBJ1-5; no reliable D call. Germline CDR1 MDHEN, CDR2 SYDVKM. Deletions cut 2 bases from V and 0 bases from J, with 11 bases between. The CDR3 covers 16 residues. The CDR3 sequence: CASSLQGLYSNQPQHF. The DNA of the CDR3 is TGTGCCAGCAGTTTACAAGGGCTATATAGCAATCAGCCCCAGCATTTT.

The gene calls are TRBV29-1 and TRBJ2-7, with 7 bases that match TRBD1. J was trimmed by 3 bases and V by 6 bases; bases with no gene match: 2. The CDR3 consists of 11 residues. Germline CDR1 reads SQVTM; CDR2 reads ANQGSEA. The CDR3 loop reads CSVGDSYEQYF. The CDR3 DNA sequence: TGCAGCGTCGGGGACAGCTACGAGCAGTACTTC.

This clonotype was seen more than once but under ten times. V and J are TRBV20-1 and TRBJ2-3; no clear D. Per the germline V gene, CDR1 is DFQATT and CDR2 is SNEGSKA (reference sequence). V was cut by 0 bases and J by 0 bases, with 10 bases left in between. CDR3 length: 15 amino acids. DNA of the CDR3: TGCAGTGCTAGAGATCTTCGGGTGAGCACAGATACGCAGTATTTT. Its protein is CSARDLRVSTDTQYF.

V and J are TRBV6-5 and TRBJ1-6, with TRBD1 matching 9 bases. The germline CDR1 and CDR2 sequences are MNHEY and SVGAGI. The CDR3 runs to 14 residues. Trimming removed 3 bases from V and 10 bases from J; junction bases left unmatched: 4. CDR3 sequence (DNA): TGTGCCAGCAGTTATACAGGGGGCGACTCACCCCTCCACTTT. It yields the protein CASSYTGGDSPLHF.

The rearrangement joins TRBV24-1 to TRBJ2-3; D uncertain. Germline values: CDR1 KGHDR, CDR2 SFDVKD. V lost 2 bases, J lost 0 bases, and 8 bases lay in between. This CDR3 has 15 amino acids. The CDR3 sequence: CATSDWSTSTDTQYF. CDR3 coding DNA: TGTGCCACCAGTGATTGGTCGACTAGCACAGATACGCAGTATTTT.

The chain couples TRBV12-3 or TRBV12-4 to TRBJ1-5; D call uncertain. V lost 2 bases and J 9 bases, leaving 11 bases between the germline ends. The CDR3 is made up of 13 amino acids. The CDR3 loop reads CASSLIERGPQHF. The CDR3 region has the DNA TGTGCCAGCAGTTTAATCGAACGAGGGCCCCAGCATTTT.

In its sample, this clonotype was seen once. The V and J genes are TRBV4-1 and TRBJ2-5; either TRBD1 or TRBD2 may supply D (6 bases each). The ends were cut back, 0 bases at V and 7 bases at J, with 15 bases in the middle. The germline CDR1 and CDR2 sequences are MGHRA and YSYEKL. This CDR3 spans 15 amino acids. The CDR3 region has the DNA TGCGCCAGCAGCCAAGAAGCGTGGGGGCGGGGGACCCAGTACTTC. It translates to CASSQEAWGRGTQYF.

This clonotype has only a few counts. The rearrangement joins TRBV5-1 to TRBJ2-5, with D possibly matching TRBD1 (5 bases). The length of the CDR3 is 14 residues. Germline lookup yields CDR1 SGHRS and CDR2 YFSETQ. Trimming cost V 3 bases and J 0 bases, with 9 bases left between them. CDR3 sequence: CASSSKGYQETQYF. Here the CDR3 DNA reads TGCGCCAGCAGCTCGAAGGGGTACCAAGAGACCCAGTACTTC.

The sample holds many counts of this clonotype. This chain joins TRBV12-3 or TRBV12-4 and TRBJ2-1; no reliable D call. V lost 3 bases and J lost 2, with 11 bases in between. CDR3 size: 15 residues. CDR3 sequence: CASSFWAAPYNEQFF. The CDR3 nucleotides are TGTGCCAGCAGTTTCTGGGCGGCCCCCTACAATGAGCAGTTCTTC.

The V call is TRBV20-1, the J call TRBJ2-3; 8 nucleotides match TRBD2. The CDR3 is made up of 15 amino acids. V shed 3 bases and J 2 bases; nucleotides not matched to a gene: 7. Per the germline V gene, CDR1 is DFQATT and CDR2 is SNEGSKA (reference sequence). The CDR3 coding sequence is TGCAGTGCTAGCAGCCTAGCGGGTCACACAGATACGCAGTATTTT. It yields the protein CSASSLAGHTDTQYF.

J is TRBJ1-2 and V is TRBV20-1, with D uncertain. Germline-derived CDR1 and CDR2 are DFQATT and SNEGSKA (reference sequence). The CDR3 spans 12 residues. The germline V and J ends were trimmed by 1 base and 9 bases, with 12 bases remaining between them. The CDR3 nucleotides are TGCAGTGCTAGAGGTCGTAGTTACAGCTACACCTTC. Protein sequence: CSARGRSYSYTF.

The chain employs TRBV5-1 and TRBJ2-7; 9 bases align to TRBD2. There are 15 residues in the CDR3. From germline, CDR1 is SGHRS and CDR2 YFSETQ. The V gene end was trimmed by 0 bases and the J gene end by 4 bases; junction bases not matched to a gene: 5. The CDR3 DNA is TGCGCCAGCAGCTTGGGACTAGCGGACCCGTACGAGCAGTACTTC. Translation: CASSLGLADPYEQYF.

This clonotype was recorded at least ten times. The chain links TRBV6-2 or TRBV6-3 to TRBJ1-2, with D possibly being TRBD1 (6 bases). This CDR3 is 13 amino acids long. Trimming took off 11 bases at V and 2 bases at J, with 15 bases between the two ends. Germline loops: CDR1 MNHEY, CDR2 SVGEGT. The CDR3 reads CAGSRGRNYGYTF. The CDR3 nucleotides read TGTGCCGGATCCAGGGGACGAAACTATGGCTACACCTTC.